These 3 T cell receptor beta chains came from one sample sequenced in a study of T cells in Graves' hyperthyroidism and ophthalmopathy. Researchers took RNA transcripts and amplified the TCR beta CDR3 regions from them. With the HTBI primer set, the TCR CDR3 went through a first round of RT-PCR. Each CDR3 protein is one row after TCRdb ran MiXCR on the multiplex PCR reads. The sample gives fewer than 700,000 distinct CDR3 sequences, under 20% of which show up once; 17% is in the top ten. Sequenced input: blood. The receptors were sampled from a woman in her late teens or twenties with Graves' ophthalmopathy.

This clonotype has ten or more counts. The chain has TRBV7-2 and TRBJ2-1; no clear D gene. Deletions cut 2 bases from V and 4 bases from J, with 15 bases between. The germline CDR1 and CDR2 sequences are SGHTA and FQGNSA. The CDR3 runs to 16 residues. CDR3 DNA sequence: TGTGCCAGCAGCTTATCTCCCGGAGCGAATTACAATGAGCAGTTCTTC. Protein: CASSLSPGANYNEQFF.

The CDR3 is CATSRDRGRGQPQHF. CDR3 DNA sequence: TGTGCCACCAGCAGAGATCGGGGACGCGGCCAGCCCCAGCATTTT. The chain has TRBV15 and TRBJ1-5; a possible D gene is TRBD1 (5 bases). Germline V gene sequence: CDR1 LNHNV, CDR2 YYDKDF (reference sequence). CDR3 length: 15 residues. V was cut by 0 bases and J by 7 bases, with 13 bases left in between.

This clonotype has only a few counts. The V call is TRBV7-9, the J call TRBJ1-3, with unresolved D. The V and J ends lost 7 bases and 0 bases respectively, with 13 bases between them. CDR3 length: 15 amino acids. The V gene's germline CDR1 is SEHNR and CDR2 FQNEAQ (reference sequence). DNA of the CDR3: TGTGCCAGCATTGGTCAGACCAGCTCTGGAAACACCATATATTTT. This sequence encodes CASIGQTSSGNTIYF.